The next 22 T cell receptor beta chains were all read from a single sample in a study of cytomegalovirus exposure and HLA in healthy donors. The PCR employed 60 Vbeta primers together with 13 Jbeta primers. The data were produced by immunoSEQ multiplex PCR, yet TCRdb's version contains in-frame clones alone and is incomplete. Of over 130,000 clones detected, around 66% appear once; the ten largest clones hold approximately 6.5%. Sequencing was done on a sample of PBMCs. All receptors come from a woman aged 55-70 years in good health and CMV-seronegative.

This clone occurred once. The chain carries TRBV11-1 and TRBJ2-7; 8 bases line up with TRBD2. CDR3 size: 17 residues. Trimming removed 4 bases from V and 0 bases from J; junction bases left unmatched: 11. CDR1 SGHAT and CDR2 FQDESV come from the germline V gene (reference sequence). The CDR3: CASSYSGSGGSSYEQYF. CDR3 coding DNA: TGTGCCAGCAGCTACAGCGGAAGCGGGGGCAGCTCCTACGAGCAGTACTTC.

V is TRBV28 and J is TRBJ2-1; 12 nucleotides match TRBD1. This CDR3 region has 15 residues. With V trimmed by 2 bases and J by 7 bases, 3 bases remained unmatched. Germline V gives CDR1 MDHEN, CDR2 SYDVKM. The DNA of the CDR3 is TGTGCCAGCAGTTTAGGGACAGGGGGCAGGAATGAGCAGTTCTTC. It specifies CASSLGTGGRNEQFF.

The genes are TRBV7-8 and TRBJ2-1; the match to TRBD2 covers 7 bases. Per germline, CDR1 SGHVS and CDR2 FQNEAQ. With 5 bases clipped from V and 0 bases from J, the junction kept 7 bases outside the gene matches. The CDR3 length is 16 residues. The CDR3 sequence is CASSPGQRGSYNEQFF. CDR3 nucleotides: TGTGCCAGCAGCCCCGGCCAGCGGGGCTCCTACAATGAGCAGTTCTTC. The full variable domain, in which reference TRBV7-8 and TRBJ2-1 provide the parts outside the CDR3, is GAGVSQSPRYKVAKRGQDVALRCDPISGHVSLFWYQQALGQGPEFLTYFQNEAQLDKSGLPSDRFFAERPEGSVSTLKIQRTQQEDSAVYLCASSPGQRGSYNEQFFGPGTRLTVL.

This clone has a single count. The J gene is TRBJ1-6, the V gene TRBV2, with no clear D. The CDR3 runs 15 residues. Looked up from germline, CDR1 is SNHLY and CDR2 is FYNNEI. The ends were cut back, 0 bases at V and 3 bases at J, with 6 bases in the middle. CDR3 coding DNA: TGTGCCAGCAGTGAAGCGGGCAGCTATAATTCACCCCTCCACTTT. This sequence encodes CASSEAGSYNSPLHF.

This chain links TRBV7-2 with TRBJ2-5; 9 nucleotides align to TRBD2. Germline CDR1 and CDR2: SGHTA and FQGNSA. V lost 0 bases to trimming and J lost 5 bases; unmatched junction nucleotides: 7. The CDR3 has 16 amino acids. The CDR3 region is CASSLAVAGVGETQYF. CDR3 coding DNA: TGTGCCAGCAGCTTAGCGGTAGCGGGAGTCGGGGAGACCCAGTACTTC.

The chain employs TRBV15 and TRBJ2-6; D remains ambiguous. Germline lookup yields CDR1 LNHNV and CDR2 YYDKDF (reference sequence). Trimming removed 1 base from V and 0 bases from J, with 4 bases in between. CDR3 length equals 15 residues. The CDR3 nucleotides are TGTGCCACCAGCAGAGTCCACTCTGGGGCCAACGTCCTGACTTTC. Translating gives CATSRVHSGANVLTF.

V and J are TRBV13 and TRBJ1-1; 8 bases are a match to TRBD1. CDR1 PRHDT and CDR2 FYEKMQ come from the germline V gene (reference sequence). The CDR3 is made up of 12 amino acids. V dropped 5 bases and J dropped 10; count of bases not matched to a gene: 6. The CDR3 DNA sequence: TGTGCCAGCAGCCTCGGAACAGGGGGAGCTTTCTTT. Encoded protein: CASSLGTGGAFF.

The genes are TRBV6-5 and TRBJ2-3, with 9 bases fitting TRBD2. The V gene's germline CDR1 is MNHEY and CDR2 SVGAGI. Trimming removed 4 bases from V and 4 bases from J; junction bases left unmatched: 9. The CDR3 totals 16 residues. The CDR3: CASSSTSGGRPDTQYF. CDR3 DNA: TGTGCCAGCAGTTCCACCAGCGGGGGGAGGCCAGATACGCAGTATTTT.

The chain carries TRBV19 and TRBJ2-2; maybe TRBD1 (6 bases). V lost 0 bases and J 4 bases, leaving 12 bases between the germline ends. Germline CDR1 LNHDA, CDR2 SQIVND (reference sequence). The CDR3 is made up of 16 amino acids. CDR3 protein: CASSIDLRGPTGELFF. The DNA for the CDR3 is TGTGCCAGTAGTATAGATCTCAGGGGCCCCACCGGGGAGCTGTTTTTT.

This clone was counted a few times. The gene calls are TRBV5-4 and TRBJ2-7, with D maybe TRBD2 (5 bases). Germline CDR1 reads SGHNT; CDR2 reads YYREEE (reference sequence). The V end lost 0 bases, the J end lost 4 bases, and 17 bases lay between the germline ends. The CDR3 has 16 residues. The CDR3 bases are TGTGCCAGCAGCTTGGGTTGGCAGCGGACGTCTTACGAGCAGTACTTC. It codes for CASSLGWQRTSYEQYF.

Points on this clone: One end of the junction does not line up with germline, which may come from a read error. This chain links TRBV7-9 with TRBJ2-7; 8 bases are a match to TRBD2. The CDR3 loop spans 15 amino acids. Germline V gene data show CDR1 as SEHNR and CDR2 as FQNEAQ (reference sequence). CDR3 bases: TGTTCCAGCAGCTTAATAGTCGGGGGGGCGGACGAGCAGTACTTC. Its protein product is CSSSLIVGGADEQYF.

This chain connects TRBV19 to TRBJ1-2; D not resolved. Trimming removed 1 base from V and 7 bases from J, with 13 bases in between. CDR1 and CDR2 from the germline V gene are LNHDA and SQIVND (reference sequence). The CDR3 covers 14 residues. CDR3 DNA sequence: TGTGCCAGTAGTATAGGAGGAGGGTCCGGTGGCTACACCTTC. Translated, it gives CASSIGGGSGGYTF.

The chain joins TRBV9 to TRBJ2-5; 9 nucleotides align to TRBD1. The DNA end favors TRBJ2-7, so the J call may be wrong. The CDR3 loop spans 15 amino acids. Germline CDR1 reads SGDLS; CDR2 reads YYNGEE. The CDR3 loop reads CASSVEGQGSYEQYF. Here the CDR3 DNA reads TGTGCCAGCAGCGTAGAGGGACAGGGTAGTTACGAGCAGTACTTC.

The chain is built from TRBV7-9 and TRBJ2-6; a possible D gene is TRBD1 (5 bases). The CDR3 consists of 17 residues. The V gene lost 4 bases and the J gene lost 1 base, with 14 bases spanning the gap. Per germline, CDR1 SEHNR and CDR2 FQNEAQ (reference sequence). The CDR3 is CASSYGRERSGANVLTF. CDR3 in DNA: TGTGCCAGCAGCTATGGCAGGGAAAGGTCTGGGGCCAACGTCCTGACTTTC.

V and J are TRBV5-1 and TRBJ2-7; 8 bases map to TRBD2. Germline values: CDR1 SGHRS, CDR2 YFSETQ. Trimming took 5 bases from V and 2 from J; bases not matched to a gene: 9. The CDR3 loop spans 15 amino acids. CDR3 in DNA: TGCGCCAGCAGGGTGGGATATAGCGGGACCTACGAGCAGTACTTC. This sequence encodes CASRVGYSGTYEQYF.

This clone was counted a few times. This chain uses TRBV19 with TRBJ2-5, with 10 bases aligning to TRBD1. This CDR3 is built from 15 residues. The V gene end was trimmed by 0 bases and the J gene end by 5 bases; junction bases not matched to a gene: 3. Germline values: CDR1 LNHDA, CDR2 SQIVND (reference sequence). The CDR3 DNA is TGTGCCAGTAGTATAGATCTGGGACAGGGGGAGACCCAGTACTTC. This encodes CASSIDLGQGETQYF. The full variable domain, completed using reference TRBV19 and TRBJ2-5, is DGGITQSPKYLFRKEGQNVTLSCEQNLNHDAMYWYRQDPGQGLRLIYYSQIVNDFQKGDIAEGYSVSREKKESFPLTVTSAQKNPTAFYLCASSIDLGQGETQYFGPGTRLLVL.

This clone was seen just once. The rearrangement joins TRBV27 to TRBJ2-1; 11 bases fit TRBD2. Germline V lookup: CDR1 MNHEY, CDR2 SMNVEV (reference sequence). The CDR3 is 18 residues long. V was clipped by 6 bases and J by 2 bases; unmatched bases: 12. The DNA for the CDR3 is TGTGCCAGCAGGCGACTAGCGGGAACCCTGGGCGCCTACAATGAGCAGTTCTTC. This encodes CASRRLAGTLGAYNEQFF.

The chain has TRBV13 and TRBJ2-3, with 12 bases aligning to TRBD2. CDR1 is PRHDT and CDR2 is FYEKMQ in the germline V gene (reference sequence). The length of the CDR3 is 16 residues. Trimming took 2 bases from V and 6 from J; bases not matched to a gene: 6. CDR3 region: CASSLRRTSGVDTQYF. In DNA, the CDR3 is TGTGCCAGCAGCTTACGGCGGACTAGCGGGGTTGATACGCAGTATTTT.

This chain connects TRBV19 to TRBJ1-2; the D is unclear. V gave up 5 bases and J gave up 7 bases, with 11 bases separating them. This CDR3 comprises 12 residues. Germline CDR1 and CDR2: LNHDA and SQIVND (reference sequence). Here the CDR3 reads CASSREPGGYTF. For the CDR3, the DNA is TGTGCCAGTAGTCGTGAGCCGGGTGGCTACACCTTC.

The chain links TRBV5-1 to TRBJ2-7; 8 nucleotides match TRBD2. The ends lost 0 bases at V and 5 bases at J; junction bases unmatched: 16. The CDR3 runs 18 residues. The germline gives CDR1 SGHRS, CDR2 YFSETQ. CDR3 coding DNA: TGCGCCAGCAGCTTGGGTGCGGGGGGTCACACCTTCCCCAACGAGCAGTACTTC. It codes for CASSLGAGGHTFPNEQYF.

This clone was observed a handful of times. The CDR3 nucleotides read TGTGCCAGCAGCACAAACAGGGCTTACGAGCAGTACTTC. Translated: CASSTNRAYEQYF. The J gene is TRBJ2-7, the V gene TRBV13, with D perhaps matching TRBD1 (6 bases). The CDR3 loop spans 13 amino acids. Germline lookup yields CDR1 PRHDT and CDR2 FYEKMQ (reference sequence). V was trimmed by 5 bases and J by 4 bases, leaving 12 bases between them.

This clone has more than one count but fewer than ten. V is TRBV5-1 and J is TRBJ2-3; TRBD2 matches at 11 bases. The CDR3 sequence is 19 residues long. The germline CDR1 and CDR2 sequences are SGHRS and YFSETQ. The V segment lost 0 bases and the J segment 2 bases; nucleotides outside the gene matches: 11. The CDR3: CASSLDLAGGNIYTDTQYF. The CDR3 region has the DNA TGCGCCAGCAGCTTGGATCTAGCGGGAGGTAACATCTACACAGATACGCAGTATTTT.